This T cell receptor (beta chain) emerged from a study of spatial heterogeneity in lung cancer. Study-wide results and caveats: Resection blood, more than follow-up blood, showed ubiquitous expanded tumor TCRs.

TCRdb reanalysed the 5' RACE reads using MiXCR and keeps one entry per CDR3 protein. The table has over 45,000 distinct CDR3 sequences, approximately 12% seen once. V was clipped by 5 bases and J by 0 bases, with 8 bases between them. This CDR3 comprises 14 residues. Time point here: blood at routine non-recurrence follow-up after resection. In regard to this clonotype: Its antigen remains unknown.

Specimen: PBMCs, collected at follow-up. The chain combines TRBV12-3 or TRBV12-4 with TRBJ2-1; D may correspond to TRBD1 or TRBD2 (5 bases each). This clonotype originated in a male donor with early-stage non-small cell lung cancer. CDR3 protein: CASSGDLSYNEQFF. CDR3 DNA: TGTGCCAGCAGTGGGGACCTCTCCTACAATGAGCAGTTCTTC.